Listed below are T cell receptor beta chains from one sample, sequenced in a study of cytomegalovirus exposure and HLA in healthy donors. Profiled with immunoSEQ multiplex PCR; TCRdb holds only in-frame clones, not every one. The profile shows about 82,000 clones, 70% to 85% of them singletons. Sequencing was performed on PBMCs. These receptors all stem from a human donor in good health. The CDR3 runs from the conserved cysteine through the conserved F or W. A D gene is named only where the DNA matches it firmly. The size entry is marked missing in some rows and otherwise reads once, few, many or a size class.

d_call: .
j_call: TRBJ2-5
clone_size: .
v_call: TRBV7-9
cdr3_length: 15
cdr3_nt: TGTGCCAGCAGCTTAGCTAGCGACCTTAGGGCGACCCAGTACTTC
cdr3_aa: CASSLASDLRATQYF

d_call: .
j_call: TRBJ1-1
clone_size: .
v_call: TRBV5-1
cdr3_length: 12
cdr3_nt: TGCGCCAGCAGCTTGGTAGCCACTGAAGCTTTCTTT
cdr3_aa: CASSLVATEAFF

d_call: TRBD1
j_call: TRBJ1-3
clone_size: .
v_call: TRBV4-2
cdr3_length: 17
cdr3_nt: TGTGCCAGCAGCCCAGGGGGGCAGGGGACCTCTGGAAACACCATATATTTT
cdr3_aa: CASSPGGQGTSGNTIYF

d_call: TRBD1
j_call: TRBJ1-2
clone_size: .
v_call: TRBV15
cdr3_length: 16
cdr3_nt: TGTGCCACCAGCAGAGGCCACGACAGGGGAGACTATGGCTACACCTTC
cdr3_aa: CATSRGHDRGDYGYTF

d_call: TRBD2
j_call: TRBJ2-1
clone_size: .
v_call: TRBV27
cdr3_length: 17
cdr3_nt: TGTGCCAGCAGTTCCCTTTCATCTAGCGGGGTTTCGGGAAAGCAGTTCTTC
cdr3_aa: CASSSLSSSGVSGKQFF

d_call: .
j_call: TRBJ2-3
clone_size: few
v_call: TRBV2
cdr3_length: 16
cdr3_nt: TGTGCCAGCAGTGGGCCGGGGGGCTTTAGCACAGATACGCAGTATTTT
cdr3_aa: CASSGPGGFSTDTQYF

d_call: TRBD1
j_call: TRBJ1-5
clone_size: .
v_call: TRBV10-3
cdr3_length: 14
cdr3_nt: TGTGCCATCAAGGGGACAGGGAGCAATCAGCCCCAGCATTTT
cdr3_aa: CAIKGTGSNQPQHF

d_call: .
j_call: TRBJ1-5
clone_size: .
v_call: TRBV13
cdr3_length: 13
cdr3_nt: TGTGCCAGCAGCTTAGCAGGAAATCAGCCCCAGCATTTT
cdr3_aa: CASSLAGNQPQHF

d_call: TRBD2
j_call: TRBJ2-1
clone_size: .
v_call: TRBV10-3
cdr3_length: 22
cdr3_nt: TGTGCCATCCTCATAGGGACTAGCGGGGGGGCCCAAAGTTGGAGCTCCTACAATGAGCAGTTCTTC
cdr3_aa: CAILIGTSGGAQSWSSYNEQFF

d_call: TRBD1
j_call: TRBJ1-1
clone_size: .
v_call: TRBV9
cdr3_length: 15
cdr3_nt: TGTGCCAGCAGCCCCCAAGGGACAGCCGGCACTGAAGCTTTCTTT
cdr3_aa: CASSPQGTAGTEAFF

d_call: .
j_call: TRBJ1-4
clone_size: .
v_call: TRBV29-1
cdr3_length: 13
cdr3_nt: TGCAGCGTTGGGCAGGGCGATGGGGTAAAACTGTTTTTT
cdr3_aa: CSVGQGDGVKLFF

d_call: .
j_call: TRBJ1-1
clone_size: few
v_call: TRBV30
cdr3_length: 13
cdr3_nt: TGTGCCTGGAGTGTATTCATGAACACTGAAGCTTTCTTT
cdr3_aa: CAWSVFMNTEAFF

d_call: TRBD1
j_call: TRBJ1-1
clone_size: .
v_call: TRBV12-5
cdr3_length: 14
cdr3_nt: TGTGCTAGTGGCCGATCGCCGGGACAGTCTGAAGCTTTCTTT
cdr3_aa: CASGRSPGQSEAFF

d_call: .
j_call: TRBJ1-5
clone_size: few
v_call: TRBV19
cdr3_length: 13
cdr3_nt: TGTGCCAGTAGCAGAACAGGGTCTCAGCCCCAGCATTTT
cdr3_aa: CASSRTGSQPQHF

d_call: .
j_call: TRBJ1-2
clone_size: .
v_call: TRBV6-6
cdr3_length: 14
cdr3_nt: TGTGCCAGCATCCCCCAGGGGACTAACTATGGCTACACCTTC
cdr3_aa: CASIPQGTNYGYTF

d_call: .
j_call: TRBJ1-5
clone_size: .
v_call: TRBV4-2
cdr3_length: 15
cdr3_nt: TGTGCCAGCAGCCATCCCGGACAAAGTGGTGAGCCCCAGCATTTT
cdr3_aa: CASSHPGQSGEPQHF

d_call: .
j_call: TRBJ1-5
clone_size: once
v_call: TRBV10-3
cdr3_length: 12
cdr3_nt: TGTGCCATCAGTGCTACAGATCAGCCCCAGAATTTT
cdr3_aa: CAISATDQPQNF

d_call: TRBD2
j_call: TRBJ2-3
clone_size: .
v_call: TRBV5-4
cdr3_length: 14
cdr3_nt: TGTGCCAGCAGCCCTAGCGGGGGGCAAGATACGCAGTATTTT
cdr3_aa: CASSPSGGQDTQYF

d_call: TRBD2
j_call: TRBJ2-1
clone_size: .
v_call: TRBV14
cdr3_length: 17
cdr3_nt: TGTGCCAGCAGCTCCGCGGGGGGGACCTCCTACAATGAGCACGCGTTCTTC
cdr3_aa: CASSSAGGTSYNEHAFF

d_call: TRBD2
j_call: TRBJ2-7
clone_size: .
v_call: TRBV5-1
cdr3_length: 16
cdr3_nt: TGCGCCAGCAGCTTGGGCAAAGCGGGGGGTCCCTACGAGCAGTACTTC
cdr3_aa: CASSLGKAGGPYEQYF

d_call: .
j_call: TRBJ1-2
clone_size: .
v_call: TRBV7-8
cdr3_length: 16
cdr3_nt: TGTGCCAGCAGCTTATTACATGGCCCCGGGGACTATGGCTACACCTTC
cdr3_aa: CASSLLHGPGDYGYTF

d_call: TRBD1
j_call: TRBJ1-2
clone_size: once
v_call: TRBV2
cdr3_length: 16
cdr3_nt: TGTGCCAGCAGTCTAGGACAGGGGGCAGCGATGGGGGGCTACACCTTC
cdr3_aa: CASSLGQGAAMGGYTF

d_call: .
j_call: TRBJ1-1
clone_size: .
v_call: TRBV4-1
cdr3_length: 16
cdr3_nt: TGCGCCAGCAGCCAAGAGCGGGCGGGGGGGAACACTGAAGCTTTCTTT
cdr3_aa: CASSQERAGGNTEAFF

d_call: .
j_call: TRBJ2-1
clone_size: .
v_call: TRBV5-1
cdr3_length: 18
cdr3_nt: TGCGCCAGCAGCTCAGGGGATGGCGGGGGCAAAGGGAGGAATGAGCAGTTCTTC
cdr3_aa: CASSSGDGGGKGRNEQFF

d_call: .
j_call: TRBJ1-1
clone_size: .
v_call: TRBV19
cdr3_length: 14
cdr3_nt: TGTGCCAGTAGTACAGGGGTCTGGGACACTGAAGCTTTCTTT
cdr3_aa: CASSTGVWDTEAFF

d_call: TRBD2
j_call: TRBJ2-5
clone_size: .
v_call: TRBV6-1
cdr3_length: 15
cdr3_nt: TGTGCCAGCAGTAGGCGGGGGGTGGGGCAAGAGACCCAGTACTTC
cdr3_aa: CASSRRGVGQETQYF

d_call: TRBD2
j_call: TRBJ2-3
clone_size: .
v_call: TRBV5-4
cdr3_length: 17
cdr3_nt: TGTGCCAGCAGCCGGACTAGCGGGGGGGGTGGCACAGATACGCAGTATTTT
cdr3_aa: CASSRTSGGGGTDTQYF

d_call: .
j_call: TRBJ1-2
clone_size: .
v_call: TRBV5-6
cdr3_length: 13
cdr3_nt: TGTGCCAGCACCGATAGCGCTCTTAGAGGCTACCCCTTC
cdr3_aa: CASTDSALRGYPF

d_call: TRBD1
j_call: TRBJ1-6
clone_size: .
v_call: TRBV4-2
cdr3_length: 17
cdr3_nt: TGTGCCAGCAGCCAAGCGGTCATTGAAGGGGGCCGATCACCCCTCAACTTT
cdr3_aa: CASSQAVIEGGRSPLNF

d_call: .
j_call: TRBJ1-1
clone_size: .
v_call: TRBV4-1
cdr3_length: 15
cdr3_nt: TGCGCCAGCAGCCTAGACGGGGGGGCAGACACTGAAGCTTTCTTT
cdr3_aa: CASSLDGGADTEAFF

d_call: .
j_call: TRBJ1-4
clone_size: .
v_call: TRBV7-6
cdr3_length: 12
cdr3_nt: TGTGCCAGCAGCTTGGAGGGTGAAAAACTGTTTTTT
cdr3_aa: CASSLEGEKLFF

d_call: TRBD1
j_call: TRBJ1-3
clone_size: once
v_call: TRBV25-1
cdr3_length: 17
cdr3_nt: TGTGCCAGCAGTGAGCCGGGACAGACCAGCTCTGGAAACACCATATATTTT
cdr3_aa: CASSEPGQTSSGNTIYF

d_call: TRBD1
j_call: TRBJ2-5
clone_size: few
v_call: TRBV2
cdr3_length: 12
cdr3_nt: TGTGCCACCTCGGGACAGGGGGAGACCCAGTACTTC
cdr3_aa: CATSGQGETQYF

d_call: .
j_call: TRBJ1-1
clone_size: .
v_call: TRBV15
cdr3_length: 14
cdr3_nt: TGTGCCACCAGCAGAGCCGGGGTTGGCACTGAAGCTTTCTTT
cdr3_aa: CATSRAGVGTEAFF

d_call: .
j_call: TRBJ1-4
clone_size: .
v_call: TRBV30
cdr3_length: 18
cdr3_nt: TGTGCCTGGAGTGTACAGTGGCCAACGCGGGTATTTAGTGAAAAACTGTTTTTT
cdr3_aa: CAWSVQWPTRVFSEKLFF

d_call: TRBD2
j_call: TRBJ2-7
clone_size: .
v_call: TRBV2
cdr3_length: 16
cdr3_nt: TGTGCCAGCAGTCCAAGCGGGGAACCGGCGGTCGGGTTTGAGTACTTC
cdr3_aa: CASSPSGEPAVGFEYF

d_call: TRBD1
j_call: TRBJ2-7
clone_size: .
v_call: TRBV7-2
cdr3_length: 13
cdr3_nt: TGTGCCAGCAGCCGACAGGGTTCCTACGAGCAGTACTTC
cdr3_aa: CASSRQGSYEQYF

d_call: TRBD1
j_call: TRBJ1-1
clone_size: .
v_call: TRBV5-6
cdr3_length: 14
cdr3_nt: TGTGCCAGCAGCTTTGGACAGGGGATTTTGGAAGCTTTCTTT
cdr3_aa: CASSFGQGILEAFF

d_call: TRBD1
j_call: TRBJ1-4
clone_size: .
v_call: TRBV19
cdr3_length: 17
cdr3_nt: TGTGCCAGTAGTATACGACAGGGGACAGCAACTAATGAAAAACTGTTTTTT
cdr3_aa: CASSIRQGTATNEKLFF

d_call: .
j_call: TRBJ1-2
clone_size: .
v_call: TRBV7-2
cdr3_length: 14
cdr3_nt: TGTGCCAGCAGCTACGGGAGGCAGGGCGCCGGCTACACCTTC
cdr3_aa: CASSYGRQGAGYTF